This TCR beta chain was recovered during a study of technical replicates of blood from several donors. The germline gives CDR1 SGHNT, CDR2 YYREEE (reference sequence). V shed 4 bases, J shed 4 bases, and the junction held 6 bases outside the gene matches. This CDR3 is built from 14 residues. Clones were read by immunoSEQ multiplex PCR, and TCRdb kept only the in-frame ones, dropping some. The sample holds 95,000 or so clones, roughly 95% seen once. This chain connects TRBV5-4 to TRBJ2-7; 9 bases are a match to TRBD1. The receptor's source is a human donor in good health. The sequenced material came from T cells isolated from PBMCs. The CDR3 region has the DNA TGTGCCAGCAGCATGACAGGGGGGAATTACGAGCAGTACTTC. Residues: CASSMTGGNYEQYF.